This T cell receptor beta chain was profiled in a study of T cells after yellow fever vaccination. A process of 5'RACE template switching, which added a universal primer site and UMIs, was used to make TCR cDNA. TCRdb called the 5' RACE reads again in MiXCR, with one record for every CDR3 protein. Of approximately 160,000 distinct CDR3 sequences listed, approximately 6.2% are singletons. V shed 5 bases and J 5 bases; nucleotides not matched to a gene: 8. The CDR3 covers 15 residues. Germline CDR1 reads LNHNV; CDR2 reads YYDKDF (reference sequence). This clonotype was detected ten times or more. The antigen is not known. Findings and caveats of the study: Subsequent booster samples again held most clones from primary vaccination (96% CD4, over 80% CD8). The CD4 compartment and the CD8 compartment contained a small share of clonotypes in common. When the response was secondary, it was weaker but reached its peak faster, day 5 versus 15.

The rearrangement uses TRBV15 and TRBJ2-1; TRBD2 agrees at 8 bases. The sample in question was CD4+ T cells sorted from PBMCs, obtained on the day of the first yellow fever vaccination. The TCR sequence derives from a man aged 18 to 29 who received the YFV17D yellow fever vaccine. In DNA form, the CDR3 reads TGTGCCACCAGCGCTCGGGGGGGCCGGGACAATGAGCAGTTCTTC. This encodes CATSARGGRDNEQFF.